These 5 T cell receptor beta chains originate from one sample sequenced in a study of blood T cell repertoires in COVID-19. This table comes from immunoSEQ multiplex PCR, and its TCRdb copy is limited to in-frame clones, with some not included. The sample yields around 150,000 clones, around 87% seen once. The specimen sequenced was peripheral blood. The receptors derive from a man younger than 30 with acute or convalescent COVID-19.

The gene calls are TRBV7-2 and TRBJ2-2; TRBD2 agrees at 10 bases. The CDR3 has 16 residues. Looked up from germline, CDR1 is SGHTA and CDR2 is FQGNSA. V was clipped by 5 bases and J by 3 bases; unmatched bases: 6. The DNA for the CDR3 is TGTGCCAGCAGCCAAGTAGCGGGGGGCCACACCGGGGAGCTGTTTTTT. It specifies CASSQVAGGHTGELFF.

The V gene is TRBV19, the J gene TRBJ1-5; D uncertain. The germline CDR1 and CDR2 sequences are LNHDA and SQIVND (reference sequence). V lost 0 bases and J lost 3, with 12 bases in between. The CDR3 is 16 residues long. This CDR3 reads CASSIDLSGDNQPQHF. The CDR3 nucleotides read TGTGCCAGTAGTATAGATCTTTCCGGGGACAATCAGCCCCAGCATTTT.

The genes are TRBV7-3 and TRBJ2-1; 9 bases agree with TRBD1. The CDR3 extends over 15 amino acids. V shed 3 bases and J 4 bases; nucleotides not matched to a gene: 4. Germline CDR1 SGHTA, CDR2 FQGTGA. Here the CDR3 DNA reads TGTGCCAGCAGCTTCGGGACAGGGAATTACAATGAGCAGTTCTTC. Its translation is CASSFGTGNYNEQFF.

CDR3 amino acids: CASTRGVPGQPQHF. CDR3 nucleotide sequence: TGTGCCAGTACCCGGGGGGTTCCTGGTCAGCCCCAGCATTTT. V gene TRBV19 combines with J gene TRBJ1-5, with a possible D match to TRBD1 (5 bases). The germline V gene encodes CDR1 LNHDA and CDR2 SQIVND (reference sequence). The CDR3 loop spans 14 amino acids. Trimming took off 7 bases at V and 6 bases at J, with 16 bases between the two ends.

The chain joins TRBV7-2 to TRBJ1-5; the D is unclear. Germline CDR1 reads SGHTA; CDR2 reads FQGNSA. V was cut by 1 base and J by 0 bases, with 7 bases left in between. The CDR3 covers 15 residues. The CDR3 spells CASSLEYSSNQPQHF. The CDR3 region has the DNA TGTGCCAGCAGCTTAGAGTACAGTAGCAATCAGCCCCAGCATTTT.